The T cell receptor beta chain described here comes from a study of blood T cell repertoires in COVID-19 (dated by TCRdb to about 2020). Study-wide context: Samples from collaborators originated in the United States, Italy and Spain and spanned both the acute and convalescent phases of COVID-19. The material from the prospective study consisted of cDNA or gDNA derived from T cells, B-cell-depleted T cells, or PBMCs. Deeply sampled blood TCRbeta repertoires from subjects exposed to, actively infected with, or recovered from COVID-19 were included in the dataset. The repertoires were released in a freely available public database intended as a resource for research on the immune response to SARS-CoV-2. Samples were obtained from the ongoing ImmuneRACE study (first 160 participants) and from 1,254 subjects provided by 6 global collaborators. Sample metadata almost always included a de-identified subject ID, COVID-19 status, age in years and sex. Where available, HLA class I and class II types were obtained from metadata supplied by the sample provider rather than from assay-based typing. What the research found in general, with its limitations: How much clinical and demographic metadata was included differed by source and by participant, and the metadata was provided uncurated.

Notes on this clone: The specificity of this receptor is unknown. Base qualities are missing; no much larger clone stands one base away.

The CDR3 holds 16 amino acids from the cysteine to the phenylalanine. Kept here is only the CDR3 DNA, which spans 48 bases and is read in frame from base 1. The germline V gene sets CDR1 to SGHRS and CDR2 to YFSETQ. V lost 1 base and J lost 4 bases; the stretch between them is 17 bases long. Collaborating institutions collected whole blood in K2EDTA tubes following their own protocols. Collaborator samples were shipped for TCRbeta analysis as frozen whole blood, isolated PBMCs, or DNA extracted from either sample type. TCRbeta CDR3 regions were amplified from genomic DNA using the immunoSEQ Assay, a bias-controlled multiplex PCR. In the source study's methods: The number of nucleated cells in each sample was estimated by amplification of reference gene primers within the assay. To quantify the absolute abundance of each unique TCRbeta CDR3 rearrangement, sequence reads were collapsed and filtered. For each sample, productive Simpson clonality was calculated as the square root of Simpson's diversity index across productive rearrangements. Here the immuneACCESS table is served through TCRdb, limited to in-frame sequences with V and J called. Missing clones are a known gap in these copies; in checked studies unresolved V genes cover under half, and the rest lacks a known reason. The D gene and trimming were derived from the DNA, and the V and J assignments and clone size from that table. This sample lists some 260,000 clones; roughly 88% were detected once. Together, the top ten hold over 1.3% of the sample.

The clonotype comes from a man older than 75 with acute or convalescent COVID-19. Sequencing was carried out using peripheral blood. The rearranged chain carries TRBV5-1 and TRBJ1-1; no confident D gene assignment can be made. The DNA is as follows: TGCGCCAGCAGCTTGACGTACGGGGTATCGGGCACTGAAGCTTTCTTT. Its amino acids are CASSLTYGVSGTEAFF.